This T cell receptor beta chain was identified during a study of OX40 agonist ivuxolimab in advanced cancers. Study-wide context: Under the entry rules, prior anti-PD-1, anti-PD-L1 or anti-CTLA-4 therapy was allowed, and about 40% had some.

This clone was detected once. Only in-frame clones appear in the TCRdb table, and some are missing; sequencing was by immunoSEQ multiplex PCR. The sample has more than 75,000 clones; 86% are singletons. The junction had 5 bases not matched to a gene; V was cut back by 4 bases and J by 6 bases. This CDR3 has 14 residues. Germline assignment: CDR1 SEHNR and CDR2 FQNEAQ (reference sequence). This TCR derives from an adult with an advanced solid tumor such as melanoma, head and neck, liver or kidney cancer. This specimen consisted of CD4+ or CD8+ T cells sorted from blood, obtained in a trial of the OX40 agonist ivuxolimab. This rearrangement joins TRBV7-9 to TRBJ2-3; 9 bases line up with TRBD1. This chain's CDR3 is CASSSRQGGDTQYF. The CDR3 nucleotides are TGTGCCAGCAGCTCCCGACAGGGGGGCGATACGCAGTATTTT.